What follows describes a single TCR beta chain. This sample is part of a study of blood T cell repertoires in COVID-19. Germline assignment: CDR1 LNHDA and CDR2 SQIVND (reference sequence). Trimming left V 8 bases short and J 4 bases short, with 14 bases between. This CDR3 has 13 residues. Source study methods: Researchers report that nucleated cell counts were estimated from reference gene primer amplification. Here immunoSEQ multiplex PCR was the method, and the copy in TCRdb shows in-frame clones only, minus some. The V and J calls and clone size were taken over from that table, and D and trimming were inferred from the DNA. The repertoire holds 80,000 to 100,000 clones, about 77% seen once, with less than 20% in the top ten.

Sequenced material: peripheral blood. This receptor was identified in a human donor in a cohort sampled during active COVID-19. The J gene is TRBJ2-5, the V gene TRBV19; D possibly corresponds to TRBD2 (6 bases). Written as DNA, the CDR3 is TGTGCCAGTGGGCCCCTGGGGGGAGAGACCCAGTACTTC. Translation gives CASGPLGGETQYF. The full variable domain, in which reference TRBV19 and TRBJ2-5 provide the parts outside the CDR3, is DGGITQSPKYLFRKEGQNVTLSCEQNLNHDAMYWYRQDPGQGLRLIYYSQIVNDFQKGDIAEGYSVSREKKESFPLTVTSAQKNPTAFYLCASGPLGGETQYFGPGTRLLVL.